This note documents a single TCR beta chain sequence. CDR1 is SGHVS and CDR2 is FQNEAQ in the germline V gene. This CDR3 spans 13 amino acids. After removal of 7 bases from V and 1 base from J, the junction contained 2 bases not matched to a gene. The record originates from a study of blood T cell repertoires in COVID-19. The data were produced by immunoSEQ multiplex PCR, yet TCRdb's version contains in-frame clones alone and is incomplete. The sample includes more than 200,000 clones, roughly 84% of them seen just once. Source material: PBMCs or T cells enriched from blood (not recorded which). V is TRBV7-8 and J is TRBJ1-2; the match to TRBD1 covers 8 bases. The receptor's source is a man aged 30 to 45 in a cohort exposed to, infected with or recovered from COVID-19 (not recorded which). The CDR3 nucleotides are TGTGCCAGCACCGACAGGGGTAACTATGGCTACACCTTC. Protein: CASTDRGNYGYTF.